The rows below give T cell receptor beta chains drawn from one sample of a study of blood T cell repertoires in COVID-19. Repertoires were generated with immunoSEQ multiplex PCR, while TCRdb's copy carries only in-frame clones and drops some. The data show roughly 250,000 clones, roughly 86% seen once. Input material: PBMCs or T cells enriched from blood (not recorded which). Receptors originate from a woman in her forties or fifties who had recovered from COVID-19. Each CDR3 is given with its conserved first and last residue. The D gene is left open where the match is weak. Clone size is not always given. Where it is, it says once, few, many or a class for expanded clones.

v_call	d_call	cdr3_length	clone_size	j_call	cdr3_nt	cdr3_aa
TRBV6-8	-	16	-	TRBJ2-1	TGTGCCAGCACTCCCCGAGAGGGGGGGGACTACAATGAGCAGTTCTTC	CASTPREGGDYNEQFF
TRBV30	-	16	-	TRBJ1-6	TGTGCCTGGAGGGTTGACAGACTCTCCTATAATTCACCCCTCCACTTT	CAWRVDRLSYNSPLHF
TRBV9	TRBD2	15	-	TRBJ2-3	TGTGCCAGCAGCGTAGGACTAGCGAACACAGATACGCAGTATTTT	CASSVGLANTDTQYF
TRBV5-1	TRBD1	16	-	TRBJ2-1	TGCGCCAGCAGCTCTAGGACAGGGAGGTCCTACAATGAGCAGTTCTTC	CASSSRTGRSYNEQFF
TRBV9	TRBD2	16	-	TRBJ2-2	TGTGCCAGCAGCGTAATGGAGCGGGAGATCACCGGGGAGCTGTTTTTT	CASSVMEREITGELFF
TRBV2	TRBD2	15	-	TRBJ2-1	TGTGCCAGCAGTTCAATTAGCGGGAGAGGCGATGAGCAGTTCTTC	CASSSISGRGDEQFF
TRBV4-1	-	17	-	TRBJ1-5	TGCGCCAGCAGCCTCGGAGGTCGCGGAAGTAGCAATCAGCCCCAGCATTTT	CASSLGGRGSSNQPQHF
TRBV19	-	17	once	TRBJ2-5	TGTGCCAGTAGTATAAGTAGTCCGGGAGTGAGCCAAGAGACCCAGTACTTC	CASSISSPGVSQETQYF
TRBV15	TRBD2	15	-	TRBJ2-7	TGTGCCACCAGCAGCACTAGCGGGAGGTTCTACGAGCAGTACTTC	CATSSTSGRFYEQYF
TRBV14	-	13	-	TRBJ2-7	TGTGCCAGCAGCCAGTGCGAGTGGTGCGAGCAGTACTTC	CASSQCEWCEQYF
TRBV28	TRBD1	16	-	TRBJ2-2	TGTGCCAGCCAAAGATCGGGACAGGGAGACACCGGGGAGCTGTTTTTT	CASQRSGQGDTGELFF
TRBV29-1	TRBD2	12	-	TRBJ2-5	TGCAGCGTTTTAGCGGGAGGCGAGACCCAGTACTTC	CSVLAGGETQYF
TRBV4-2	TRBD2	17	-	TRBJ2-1	TGTGCCAGCAGCCAAGAAGGTGGGACTAGCGGATACAATGAGCAGTTCTTC	CASSQEGGTSGYNEQFF
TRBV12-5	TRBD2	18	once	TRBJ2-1	TGTGCTAGTGGTTTGGTGGCCTTTAGCGGGAAAGAGGCCTATGAGCAGTTCTTC	CASGLVAFSGKEAYEQFF
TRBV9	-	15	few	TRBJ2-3	TGTGCCAGCAGCGTAGGCGGGGTGAAGGCAGATACGCAGTATTTT	CASSVGGVKADTQYF
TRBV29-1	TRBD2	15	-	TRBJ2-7	TGCAGCGTTGAGACCCTTGCGGGAGGGCCCCTCGAGCAGTACTTC	CSVETLAGGPLEQYF
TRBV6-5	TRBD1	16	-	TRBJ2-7	TGTGCCAGCAGTTACGGGCAGGGGGCTACCCTCTACGAGCAGTACTTC	CASSYGQGATLYEQYF
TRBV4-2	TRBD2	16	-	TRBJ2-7	TGTGCCAGCAGCCGAGGGACTAGCGGAACCACCTACGAGCAGTACTTC	CASSRGTSGTTYEQYF